This TCR beta chain derives from a study of human T cells and chemical hapten exposure (dated by TCRdb to the early 2020s). Regarding the research as a whole: For sensitization, 2% DPC in acetone was applied to a roughly 2 cm by roughly 2 cm area of upper inner arm skin. The patient cohort, mostly female, included alopecia areata with under or over 50% scalp involvement, alopecia totalis and alopecia universalis. Libraries were pooled for sequencing, and variation in per-sample TCR yields was attributed mainly to small differences in library volumes within the pool. About 30 alopecia patients provided blood for TCR sequencing at one to four time points (pre-sensitization, 2, 6 and 24 weeks). Blood was sampled from patients pre-sensitization (week 0) and at 2, 6 and about 24 weeks after DPC sensitization. Patch testing was done on the upper back using Finn chambers containing 0.01% DPC, and results were scored after 6 days according to International Contact Dermatitis Research Group standards. This study followed changes in the peripheral blood TCR repertoire in vivo during primary and secondary sensitization of alopecia patients to the hapten diphenylcyclopropenone (DPC). Throughout the study period of 20 to 30 weeks, patients also received therapeutic DPC doses to the scalp every week.

The library was prepared using RACE. For sequencing, a NextSeq 500 was employed. During library preparation, unique molecular identifiers were attached to individual cDNA molecules so that TCRs could be counted quantitatively and reproducibly. Each blood RNA sample was used to sequence both TCR alpha and TCR beta chains. The authors' pipeline ran thus. A median of roughly 100,000 TCRs per sample was observed, with a range of roughly 20,000 to 750,000. The Decombinator software suite was used to annotate the V, J and CDR3 of the TCR reads. Every sample was subsampled to the same number of TCRs (28,000) for the PS versus PT1 abundance plots. Expanded TCRs were defined as absent before sensitization and observed at least eight times at the 2-week time point. TCRdb itself trimmed the public reads at Q25 with fastp, ran MiXCR and retained productive beta chains. One record per CDR3 amino acid sequence lists the most common genes and DNA. The V and J calls and clone size come from TCRdb's table, not from the authors' own analysis. The sample profile shows 300,000 to 400,000 distinct CDR3 sequences; roughly 6.9% of them were found once. The ten most abundant clones make up about 8% of the sample.

This clonotype was observed many times. Its antigen remains unidentified. Base qualities were left out, and no much larger clone turns up one base away. The CDR3 measures 17 amino acids from cysteine to phenylalanine. Only CDR3 DNA remains: 51 bases, in frame from the first base. CDR1 and CDR2 are drawn from the germline V gene: SGHTS, YDEGEE. The junction shows trimming of 5 bases on V and 0 bases on J, plus 19 bases between the germline ends. According to the study, the label for this sample's time point signals: patch test 1, 2 weeks after DPC sensitization. Per the publication, the treatment or condition label means: therapeutic diphenylcyclopropenone sensitization with weekly scalp DPC. Blood at each patch-test visit was drawn before the patch test was applied. Eligible patients were aged 18 to 70, diagnosed with alopecia, deemed suitable for DPC therapy, and excluded if pregnant. Total RNA was extracted from unfractionated whole blood collected in Tempus Blood RNA tubes.

General conclusions and limits of the study: Because all patients had alopecia, a presumed autoimmune disease, the immune response of the patients might differ from that of healthy individuals. Compared with pre-sensitization or healthy control sets, expanded TCRs formed significantly more large CDR3 similarity clusters, which is consistent with antigen-driven responses. Patch test score was positively correlated with the number of PT1 expanded TCRs, with significance at thresholds 8, 16 and 32 but not at 4. DPC sensitization did not change how many TCRs were above 1 in 1000 frequency, and no evidence was found of alterations in global repertoire structure. Repeated subsampling changed both the strength of the expansion versus patch-test correlation and the threshold at which that correlation became significant.

The clonotype originates from a young woman with alopecia areata. Some clones in this sample may be carry-over from other donors' samples. Source: whole blood, taken in connection with sensitization to the hapten diphenylcyclopropenone (DPC). This chain joins TRBV5-8 to TRBJ2-3; a tentative D call is TRBD2 (6 bases match). The nucleotide sequence is TGTGCCAGCAGTATGGAGTTGAGCGGGTTCAGCACAGATACGCAGTATTTT. Its amino acids are CASSMELSGFSTDTQYF.